The TCR beta chain under discussion was sequenced for a study of CD8+ T cells in alopecia areata. A few counts support this clone. Antigen unknown. Notes on the study in general: The study found tofacitinib significantly decreased scalp clonality and expanded CD8+ clones among the top 100.

Sequencing templates came from extracted RNA that was reverse transcribed into cDNA. This table comes from immunoSEQ multiplex PCR, and its TCRdb copy is limited to in-frame clones, with some not included. Among some 170,000 clones listed, less than 75% were seen once. Germline lookup yields CDR1 GTSNPN and CDR2 SVGIG (reference sequence). The CDR3 is 14 amino acids. Trimming removed 3 bases at V and 8 bases at J, with 19 bases between. Described treatment: oral pan-JAK inhibitor, 5-10 mg twice daily. The rearrangement uses TRBV30 and TRBJ1-1, with D hard to call. The TCR sequence derives from a human donor with alopecia areata. Specimen: CD4+ T cells sorted from blood, collected at approximately week 60, from a patient treated with tofacitinib. CDR3 protein: CAWRGLVAVGEAFF. In nucleotides, the CDR3 is TGTGCCTGGAGGGGCTTGGTGGCAGTAGGAGAAGCTTTCTTT.